Presented here are 5 T cell receptor beta chains from one specimen sequenced in a study of shared clonotypes between healthy human individuals. Clones were sequenced by immunoSEQ multiplex PCR, and TCRdb holds only the in-frame ones, with some missing. This table holds some 2 million clones, about 95% found once. Naive CD8 isolation took CD45RO-negative cells positively selected for CCR7 and excluded terminally differentiated effector memory CD45RA+ cells. Sequenced input: naive CD8+ T cells sorted from blood. The receptors shown here come from a man aged 18 to 35 in good health.

This clone was observed a single time. V is TRBV27 and J is TRBJ2-7; no clear D. Germline V CDR1 and CDR2: MNHEY, SMNVEV (reference sequence). Trimming stripped 4 bases from V and 6 bases from J, with 7 bases between. The CDR3 length is 11 residues. In nucleotides, the CDR3 is TGTGCCAGCAGTTCTATGGCCGAGCAGTACTTC. Encoded protein: CASSSMAEQYF.

This chain uses TRBV29-1 with TRBJ1-1, with D perhaps TRBD1 (6 bases). The CDR3 covers 13 residues. In germline, CDR1 is SQVTM, CDR2 ANQGSEA. The V end was cut by 2 bases, the J end by 5 bases, with 12 bases between. CDR3: CSVERTAGTEAFF. The CDR3 nucleotides are TGCAGCGTTGAAAGGACAGCGGGAACTGAAGCTTTCTTT.

The chain carries TRBV6-1 and TRBJ1-1; D is possibly TRBD1 (6 bases). This CDR3 has 15 amino acids. Germline V gene lookup returns CDR1 MNHNS and CDR2 SASEGT. Trimming left V 2 bases short and J 4 bases short, with 14 bases between. CDR3 sequence (DNA): TGTGCCAGCAGTGAACAGCGGGGGGCGGGCACTGAAGCTTTCTTT. This gives the protein CASSEQRGAGTEAFF.

The rearrangement uses TRBV19 and TRBJ2-7; TRBD2 might be the D (7 bases). The CDR3 is made up of 14 amino acids. Trimming cost V 9 bases and J 3 bases, with 18 bases left between them. Germline values: CDR1 LNHDA, CDR2 SQIVND (reference sequence). CDR3 protein: CASSPGGGGYEQYF. CDR3 coding DNA: TGTGCCAGCTCACCGGGCGGGGGCGGCTACGAGCAGTACTTC.

This clone appeared a few times. This sequence joins TRBV30 and TRBJ1-1, with no clear D. This CDR3 region has 12 residues. From germline, CDR1 is GTSNPN and CDR2 SVGIG (reference sequence). With 5 bases removed from V and 0 bases from J, the gap between germline ends came to 7 bases. DNA for the CDR3: TGTGCCTGGCTTGGTATGAACACTGAAGCTTTCTTT. This gives the protein CAWLGMNTEAFF.